A selection of T cell receptor beta chains follows, all from one sample in a study of blood T cell repertoires in COVID-19. Assay: immunoSEQ multiplex PCR; the TCRdb copy retains only in-frame clones and omits some. Of about 46,000 clones detected, 70% to 90% appear once; the ten largest clones hold under 40%. The sample was peripheral blood. These receptors were collected from a woman of 80 years or more with COVID-19, enrolled during active disease. The CDR3 runs from the conserved cysteine through the conserved F or W. Fields, in order: V gene, clone size, D gene, J gene, CDR3 protein, CDR3 DNA. A D gene is named only where the DNA matches it firmly. Only some rows state a clone size, as once, few, many or a class for expanded clones.

TRBV11-2	-	TRBD1	TRBJ2-2	CASDRGGNTGELFF	TGTGCCAGCGACAGGGGGGGAAACACCGGGGAGCTGTTTTTT
TRBV19	-	TRBD1	TRBJ1-1	CASSRRTGGNTEAFF	TGTGCCAGTAGTAGACGGACAGGGGGGAACACTGAAGCTTTCTTT
TRBV5-1	-	TRBD1	TRBJ1-6	CASSPEDRGNSPLHF	TGCGCCAGCAGCCCTGAGGACAGGGGGAATTCACCCCTCCACTTT
TRBV24-1	-	-	TRBJ1-2	CATSDPGTKGGSYGYTF	TGTGCCACCAGTGATCCCGGGACAAAGGGTGGGAGCTATGGCTACACCTTC
TRBV5-1	-	TRBD2	TRBJ2-3	CASSPGLAPRGVDTQYF	TGCGCCAGCAGCCCGGGACTAGCGCCCAGGGGGGTAGATACGCAGTATTTT
TRBV12-2	-	-	TRBJ2-1	CASDLAGYNEQFF	TGTGCAAGTGATCTAGCGGGCTACAATGAGCAGTTCTTC
TRBV7-8	few	-	TRBJ1-6	CASSLTEYNSPLHF	TGTGCCAGCAGCTTAACGGAGTATAATTCACCCCTCCACTTT
TRBV12-3/TRBV12-4	-	TRBD2	TRBJ2-5	CASNLAAQETQYF	TGTGCCAGCAACCTAGCGGCACAAGAGACCCAGTACTTC
TRBV6-5	-	-	TRBJ2-3	CASSTGLGDTQYF	TGTGCCAGCAGCACAGGGTTAGGAGATACGCAGTATTTT
TRBV28	once	-	TRBJ2-7	CASSLFGSDYEQYF	TGTGCCAGCAGTTTATTCGGGAGTGACTACGAGCAGTACTTC
TRBV27	-	TRBD2	TRBJ2-1	CASRGLSGRRNNEQFF	TGTGCCAGCAGAGGCCTTAGCGGGAGGCGTAATAATGAGCAGTTCTTC
TRBV3-1/TRBV3-2	-	TRBD1	TRBJ2-7	CASSQVAWGQDRDEQYF	TGTGCCAGCAGCCAAGTGGCTTGGGGACAGGATAGAGACGAGCAGTACTTC
TRBV2	few	TRBD1	TRBJ2-7	CASSDGTDYEQYF	TGTGCCAGCAGTGATGGGACAGACTACGAGCAGTACTTC
TRBV20-1	once	-	TRBJ2-7	CSAPGDYEQYF	TGCAGTGCTCCCGGTGATTACGAGCAGTACTTC
TRBV5-5	-	-	TRBJ2-7	CASSPEWYEQYF	TGTGCCAGCAGCCCAGAATGGTACGAGCAGTACTTC
TRBV19	-	TRBD1	TRBJ1-1	CASTPTGAVDTEAFF	TGTGCCAGTACCCCGACAGGGGCAGTAGACACTGAAGCTTTCTTT
TRBV19	-	TRBD2	TRBJ2-7	CASSLTSGGPNEQYF	TGTGCCAGTAGTCTGACTAGCGGGGGCCCCAACGAGCAGTACTTC
TRBV9	-	-	TRBJ1-1	CASSGPTGLNTEAFF	TGTGCCAGCAGCGGACCGACAGGATTGAACACTGAAGCTTTCTTT
TRBV7-7	-	-	TRBJ2-5	CASSSSGGQGETQYF	TGTGCCAGCAGCTCCTCGGGAGGACAGGGAGAGACCCAGTACTTC
TRBV3-1/TRBV3-2	-	-	TRBJ2-7	CASSHPSRPYEQYF	TGTGCCAGCAGCCACCCCTCTAGACCCTACGAGCAGTACTTC
TRBV7-2	-	-	TRBJ1-4	CASTPIGQTNNEKLFF	TGTGCCAGCACCCCTATTGGACAGACAAATAATGAAAAACTGTTTTTT
TRBV7-2	few	TRBD1	TRBJ1-3	CASSLPLGQGVNTIYF	TGTGCCAGCAGCTTACCCCTGGGACAGGGGGTGAACACCATATATTTT